The text below deals with one T cell receptor beta chain. The data were obtained in a study of glioma-infiltrating T cells after dendritic cell vaccination. The wider study: Autologous tumor lysate-pulsed dendritic cell vaccination was given between the early 2000s and the early 2010s.

After removal of 3 bases from V and 7 bases from J, the junction contained 7 bases not matched to a gene. CDR3 size: 14 residues. The germline gives CDR1 SGDLS, CDR2 YYNGEE. Time point: after dendritic cell vaccination, including at tumor progression/relapse. Here immunoSEQ multiplex PCR was the method, and the copy in TCRdb shows in-frame clones only, minus some. The sample includes almost 90,000 clones, roughly 87% seen only once; the top ten take 6% to 8.5%. This receptor was taken from a human donor with glioblastoma. The chain has TRBV9 and TRBJ2-1, with 7 positions matching TRBD1. The material sequenced was blood, taken after dendritic cell vaccination. In DNA, the CDR3 is TGTGCCAGCAGCGCCGGGACAGAAGGGAATGAGCAGTTCTTC. As protein: CASSAGTEGNEQFF.